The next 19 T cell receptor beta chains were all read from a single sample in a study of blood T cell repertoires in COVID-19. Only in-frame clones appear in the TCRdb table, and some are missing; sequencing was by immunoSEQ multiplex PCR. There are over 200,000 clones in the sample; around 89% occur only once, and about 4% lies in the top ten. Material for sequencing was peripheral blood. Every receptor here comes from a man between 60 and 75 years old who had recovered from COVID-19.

DNA for the CDR3: TGTGCCAGCAGCCCCGGACAGGCAGGAAACACCATATATTTT. Translation gives CASSPGQAGNTIYF. The chain has TRBV9 and TRBJ1-3, with 7 bases lining up with TRBD1. CDR1 is SGDLS and CDR2 is YYNGEE in the germline V gene. The CDR3 sequence is 14 residues long. Trimming at V came to 4 bases and at J to 4 bases, leaving 5 bases not matched to a gene. Full variable domain (outside the CDR3, taken from reference TRBV9 and TRBJ1-3): DSGVTQTPKHLITATGQRVTLRCSPRSGDLSVYWYQQSLDQGLQFLIQYYNGEERAKGNILERFSAQQFPDLHSELNLSSLELGDSALYFCASSPGQAGNTIYFGEGSWLTVV.

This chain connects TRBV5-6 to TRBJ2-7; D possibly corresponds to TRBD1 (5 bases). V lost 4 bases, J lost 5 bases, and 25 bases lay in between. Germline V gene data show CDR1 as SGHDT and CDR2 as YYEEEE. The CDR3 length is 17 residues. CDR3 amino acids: CASSTATLSGLSHEQYF. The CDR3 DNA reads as TGTGCCAGCAGCACCGCAACCCTCTCAGGGCTGAGCCACGAGCAGTACTTC.

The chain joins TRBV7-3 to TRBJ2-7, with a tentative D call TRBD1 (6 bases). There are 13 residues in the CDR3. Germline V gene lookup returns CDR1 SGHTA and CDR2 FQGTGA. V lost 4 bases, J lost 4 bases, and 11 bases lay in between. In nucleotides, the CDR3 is TGTGCCAGCAGCTCAGGACAGTCATACGAGCAGTACTTC. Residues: CASSSGQSYEQYF.

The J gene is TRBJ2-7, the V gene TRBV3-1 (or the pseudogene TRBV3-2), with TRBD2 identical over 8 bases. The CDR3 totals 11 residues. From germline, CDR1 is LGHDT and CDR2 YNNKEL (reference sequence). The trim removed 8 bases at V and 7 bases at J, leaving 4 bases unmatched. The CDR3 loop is CASRGGGEQYF. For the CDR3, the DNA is TGTGCCAGCCGGGGGGGCGGTGAGCAGTACTTC.

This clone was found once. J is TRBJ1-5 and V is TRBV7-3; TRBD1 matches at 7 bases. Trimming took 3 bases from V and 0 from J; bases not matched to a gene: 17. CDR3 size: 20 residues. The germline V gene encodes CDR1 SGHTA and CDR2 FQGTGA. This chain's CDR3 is CASSFDRDPGGTYSNQPQHF. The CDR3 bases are TGTGCCAGCAGCTTTGACAGGGACCCGGGAGGGACCTATAGCAATCAGCCCCAGCATTTT.

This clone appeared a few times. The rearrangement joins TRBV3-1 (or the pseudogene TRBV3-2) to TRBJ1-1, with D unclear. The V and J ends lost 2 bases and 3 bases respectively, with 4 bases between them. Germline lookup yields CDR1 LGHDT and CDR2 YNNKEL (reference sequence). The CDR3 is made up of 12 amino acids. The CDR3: CASSQQDTEAFF. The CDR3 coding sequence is TGTGCCAGCAGCCAACAGGACACTGAAGCTTTCTTT.

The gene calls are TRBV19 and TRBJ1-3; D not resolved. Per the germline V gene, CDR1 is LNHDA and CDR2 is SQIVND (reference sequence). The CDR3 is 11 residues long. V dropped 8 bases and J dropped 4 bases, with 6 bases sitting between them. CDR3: CASGPGNTIYF. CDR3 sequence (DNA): TGTGCCAGTGGCCCCGGAAACACCATATATTTT.

The CDR3 bases are TGCGCCAGCGGAACAGGGAAACTAACTGAAGCTTTCTTT. It encodes CASGTGKLTEAFF. The gene calls are TRBV5-1 and TRBJ1-1; maybe TRBD1 (6 bases). CDR3 length: 13 residues. The V gene's germline CDR1 is SGHRS and CDR2 YFSETQ. With 7 bases removed from V and 5 bases from J, the gap between germline ends came to 15 bases.

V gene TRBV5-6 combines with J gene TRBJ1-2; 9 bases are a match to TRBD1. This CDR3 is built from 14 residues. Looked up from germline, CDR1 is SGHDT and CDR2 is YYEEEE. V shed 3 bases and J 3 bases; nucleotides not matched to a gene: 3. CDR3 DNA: TGTGCCAGCAGCTGGACAGGGGAGGACTATGGCTACACCTTC. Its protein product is CASSWTGEDYGYTF.

The CDR3 is CASSFGQSACEQYF. The CDR3 DNA reads TGTGCCAGCAGCTTTGGACAGTCTGCTTGCGAGCAGTACTTC. V gene TRBV7-4 combines with J gene TRBJ2-7; D is possibly TRBD1 (6 bases). Trimming took 3 bases from V and 6 from J, leaving 15 bases between them. This CDR3 is built from 14 residues. Germline V gene sequence: CDR1 SGHVT, CDR2 SQSDAQ.

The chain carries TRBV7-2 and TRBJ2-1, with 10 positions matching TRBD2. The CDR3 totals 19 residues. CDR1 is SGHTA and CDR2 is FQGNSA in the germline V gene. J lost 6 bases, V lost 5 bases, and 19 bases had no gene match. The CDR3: CASSPYLWERGGQSNEQFF. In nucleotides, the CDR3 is TGTGCCAGCAGCCCTTATCTGTGGGAGCGGGGGGGCCAGTCCAATGAGCAGTTCTTC.

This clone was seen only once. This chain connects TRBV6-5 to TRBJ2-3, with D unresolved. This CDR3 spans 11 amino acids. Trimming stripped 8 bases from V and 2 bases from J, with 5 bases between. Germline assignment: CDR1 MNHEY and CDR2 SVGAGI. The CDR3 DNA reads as TGTGCCAGCTTCTACACAGATACGCAGTATTTT. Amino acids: CASFYTDTQYF.

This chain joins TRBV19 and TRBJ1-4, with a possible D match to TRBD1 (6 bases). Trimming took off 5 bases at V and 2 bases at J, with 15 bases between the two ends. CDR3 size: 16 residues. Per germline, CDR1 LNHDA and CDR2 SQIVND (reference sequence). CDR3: CASSAPGVPTNEKLFF. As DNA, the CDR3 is TGTGCCAGTAGTGCCCCAGGGGTACCGACTAATGAAAAACTGTTTTTT.

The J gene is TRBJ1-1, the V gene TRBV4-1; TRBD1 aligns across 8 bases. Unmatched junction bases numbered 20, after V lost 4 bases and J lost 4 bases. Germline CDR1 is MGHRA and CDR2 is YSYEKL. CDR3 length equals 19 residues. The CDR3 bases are TGCGCCAGCAGCCCGCCAAGTACATCGTACGACAGGGGAGGCACTGAAGCTTTCTTT. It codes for CASSPPSTSYDRGGTEAFF.

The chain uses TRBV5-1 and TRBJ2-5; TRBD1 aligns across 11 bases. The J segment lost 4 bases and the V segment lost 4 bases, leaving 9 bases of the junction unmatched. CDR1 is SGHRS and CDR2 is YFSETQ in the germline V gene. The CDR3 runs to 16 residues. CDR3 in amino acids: CASSQGTGGSIETQYF. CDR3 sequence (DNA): TGCGCCAGCAGCCAAGGGACAGGGGGGAGTATAGAGACCCAGTACTTC.

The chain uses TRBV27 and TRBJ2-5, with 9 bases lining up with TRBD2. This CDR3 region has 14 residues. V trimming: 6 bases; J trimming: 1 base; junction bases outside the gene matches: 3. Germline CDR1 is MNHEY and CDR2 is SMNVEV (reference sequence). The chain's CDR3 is CASRASGVQETQYF. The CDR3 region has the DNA TGTGCCAGCAGGGCTAGCGGGGTCCAAGAGACCCAGTACTTC.

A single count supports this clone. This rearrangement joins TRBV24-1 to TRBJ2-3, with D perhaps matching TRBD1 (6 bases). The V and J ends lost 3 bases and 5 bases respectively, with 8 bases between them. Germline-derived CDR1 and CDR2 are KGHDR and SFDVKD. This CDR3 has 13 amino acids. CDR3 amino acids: CATSDGGLDTQYF. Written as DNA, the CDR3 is TGTGCCACCAGTGATGGGGGCTTAGATACGCAGTATTTT.

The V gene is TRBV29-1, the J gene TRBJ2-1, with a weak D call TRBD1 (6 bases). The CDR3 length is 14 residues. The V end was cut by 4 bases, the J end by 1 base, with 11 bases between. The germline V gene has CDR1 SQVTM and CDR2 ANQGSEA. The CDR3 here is CSVVPRGSYNEQFF. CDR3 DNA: TGCAGCGTTGTACCCAGGGGATCCTACAATGAGCAGTTCTTC.

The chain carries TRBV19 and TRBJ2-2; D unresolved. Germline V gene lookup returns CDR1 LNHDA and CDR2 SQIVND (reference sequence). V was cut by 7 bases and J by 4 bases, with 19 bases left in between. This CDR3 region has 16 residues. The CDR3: CASTPGWNVATGELFF. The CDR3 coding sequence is TGTGCCAGTACCCCCGGGTGGAACGTCGCCACCGGGGAGCTGTTTTTT.